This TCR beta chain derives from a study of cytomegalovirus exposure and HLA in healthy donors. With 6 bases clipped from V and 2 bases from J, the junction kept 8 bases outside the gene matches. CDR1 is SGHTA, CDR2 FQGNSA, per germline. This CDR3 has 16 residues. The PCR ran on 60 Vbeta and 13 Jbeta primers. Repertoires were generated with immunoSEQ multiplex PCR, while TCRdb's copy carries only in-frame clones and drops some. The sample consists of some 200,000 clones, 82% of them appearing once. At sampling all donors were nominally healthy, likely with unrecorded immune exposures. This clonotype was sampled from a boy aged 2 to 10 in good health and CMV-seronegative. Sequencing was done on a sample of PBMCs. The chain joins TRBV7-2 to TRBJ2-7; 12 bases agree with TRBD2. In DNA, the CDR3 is TGTGCCAGCAGTAGGGGACTAGCGGGTTACACCTACGAGCAGTACTTC. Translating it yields CASSRGLAGYTYEQYF.